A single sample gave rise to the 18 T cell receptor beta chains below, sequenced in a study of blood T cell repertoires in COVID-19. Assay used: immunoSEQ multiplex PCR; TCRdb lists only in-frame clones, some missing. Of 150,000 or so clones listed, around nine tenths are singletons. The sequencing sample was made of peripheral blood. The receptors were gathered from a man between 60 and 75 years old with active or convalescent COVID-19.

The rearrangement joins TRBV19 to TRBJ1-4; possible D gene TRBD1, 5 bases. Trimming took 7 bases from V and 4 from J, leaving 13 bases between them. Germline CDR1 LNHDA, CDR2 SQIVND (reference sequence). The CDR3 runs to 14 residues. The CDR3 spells CASNRGSVNEKLFF. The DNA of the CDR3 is TGTGCCAGTAATAGGGGCAGTGTTAATGAAAAACTGTTTTTT.

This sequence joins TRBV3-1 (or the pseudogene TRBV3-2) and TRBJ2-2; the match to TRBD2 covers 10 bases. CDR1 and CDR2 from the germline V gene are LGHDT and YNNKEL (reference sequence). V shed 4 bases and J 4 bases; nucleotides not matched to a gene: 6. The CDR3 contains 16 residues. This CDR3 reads CASSPRTSGLTGELFF. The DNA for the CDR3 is TGTGCCAGCAGCCCCCGGACTAGCGGCCTCACCGGGGAGCTGTTTTTT.

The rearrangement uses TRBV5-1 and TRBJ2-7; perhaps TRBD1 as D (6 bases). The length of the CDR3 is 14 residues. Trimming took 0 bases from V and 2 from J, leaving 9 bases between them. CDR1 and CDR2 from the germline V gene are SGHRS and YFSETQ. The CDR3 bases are TGCGCCAGCAGCTTGGGGACAGCCACCTACGAGCAGTACTTC. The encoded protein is CASSLGTATYEQYF.

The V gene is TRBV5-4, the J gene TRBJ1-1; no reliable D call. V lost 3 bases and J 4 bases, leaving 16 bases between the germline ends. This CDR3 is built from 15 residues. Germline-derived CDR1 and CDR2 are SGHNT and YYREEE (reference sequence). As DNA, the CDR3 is TGTGCCAGCAGCTGGATCAAGGAAGGAGCCACTGAAGCTTTCTTT. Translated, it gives CASSWIKEGATEAFF.

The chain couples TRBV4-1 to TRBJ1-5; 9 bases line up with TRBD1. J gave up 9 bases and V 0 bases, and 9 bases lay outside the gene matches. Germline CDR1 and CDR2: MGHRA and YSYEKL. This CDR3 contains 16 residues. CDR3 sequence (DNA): TGCGCCAGCAGCCAAGACCCCGACAGGGGGTCAGGGCCCCAGCATTTT. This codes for CASSQDPDRGSGPQHF.

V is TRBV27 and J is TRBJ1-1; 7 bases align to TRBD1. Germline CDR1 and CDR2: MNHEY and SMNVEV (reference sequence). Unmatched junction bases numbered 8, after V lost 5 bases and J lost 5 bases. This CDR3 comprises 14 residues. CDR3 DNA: TGTGCCAGCAGTCTAGACAGGGAAGGTACTGAAGCTTTCTTT. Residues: CASSLDREGTEAFF.

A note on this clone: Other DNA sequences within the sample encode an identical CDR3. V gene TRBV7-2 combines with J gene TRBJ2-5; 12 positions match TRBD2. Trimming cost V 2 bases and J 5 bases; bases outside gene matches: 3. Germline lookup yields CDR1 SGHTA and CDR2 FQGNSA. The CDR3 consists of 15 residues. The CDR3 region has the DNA TGTGCCAGCAGCTTAAGGCTAGCGGGAGGGGAGACCCAGTACTTC. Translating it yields CASSLRLAGGETQYF.

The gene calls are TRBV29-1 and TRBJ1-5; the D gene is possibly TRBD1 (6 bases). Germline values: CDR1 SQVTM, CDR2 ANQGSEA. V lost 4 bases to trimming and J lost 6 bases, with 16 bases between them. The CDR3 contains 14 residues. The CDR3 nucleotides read TGCAGCGTTGGGGAGGGGGGTTTTGGTCAGCCCCAGCATTTT. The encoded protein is CSVGEGGFGQPQHF.

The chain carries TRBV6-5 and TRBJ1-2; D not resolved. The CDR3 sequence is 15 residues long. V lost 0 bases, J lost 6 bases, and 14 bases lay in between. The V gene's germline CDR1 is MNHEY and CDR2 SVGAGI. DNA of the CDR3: TGTGCCAGCAGTTACTCCGTTCATGTGGAGGATGGCTACACCTTC. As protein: CASSYSVHVEDGYTF.

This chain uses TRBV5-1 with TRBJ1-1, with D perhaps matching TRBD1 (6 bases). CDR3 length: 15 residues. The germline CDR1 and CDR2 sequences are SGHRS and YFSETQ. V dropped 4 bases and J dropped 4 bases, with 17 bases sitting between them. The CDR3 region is CASSPLGARGTEAFF. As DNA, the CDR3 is TGCGCCAGCAGCCCACTGGGGGCTAGAGGCACTGAAGCTTTCTTT.

CDR3: CASSLEGSGNTIYF. The DNA of the CDR3 is TGCGCCAGCAGCTTGGAAGGGAGTGGAAACACCATATATTTT. This chain connects TRBV5-1 to TRBJ1-3, with D uncertain. The V end lost 0 bases, the J end lost 3 bases, and 7 bases lay between the germline ends. The germline gives CDR1 SGHRS, CDR2 YFSETQ. CDR3 length: 14 amino acids. The whole variable domain, remainder taken from reference TRBV5-1 and TRBJ1-3, is KAGVTQTPRYLIKTRGQQVTLSCSPISGHRSVSWYQQTPGQGLQFLFEYFSETQRNKGNFPGRFSGRQFSNSRSEMNVSTLELGDSALYLCASSLEGSGNTIYFGEGSWLTVV.

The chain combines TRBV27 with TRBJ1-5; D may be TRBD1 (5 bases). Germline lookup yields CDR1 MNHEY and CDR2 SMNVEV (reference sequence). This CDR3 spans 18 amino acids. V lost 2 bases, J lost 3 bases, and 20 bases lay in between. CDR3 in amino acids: CASSLRPTATGNNQPQHF. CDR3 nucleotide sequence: TGTGCCAGCAGTTTACGGCCGACAGCCACGGGTAACAATCAGCCCCAGCATTTT.

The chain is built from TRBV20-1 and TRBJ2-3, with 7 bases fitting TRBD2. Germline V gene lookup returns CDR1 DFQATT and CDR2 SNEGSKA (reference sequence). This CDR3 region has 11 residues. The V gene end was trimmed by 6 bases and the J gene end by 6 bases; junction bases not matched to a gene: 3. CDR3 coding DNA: TGCAGTGCGAGGGGAGGGGATACGCAGTATTTT. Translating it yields CSARGGDTQYF.

The CDR3 spells CASSLAPTEDVTNYGYTF. As DNA, the CDR3 is TGTGCCAGCAGCTTGGCCCCGACAGAAGACGTTACTAACTATGGCTACACCTTC. V gene TRBV5-6 combines with J gene TRBJ1-2; tentative D call: TRBD1 (5 bases). The germline V gene has CDR1 SGHDT and CDR2 YYEEEE. Trimming shortened V by 0 bases and J by 0 bases, and 18 bases separated the two germline ends. This CDR3 is built from 18 residues.

CDR3 in DNA: TGTGCCAGCAGCTTAGGGCCAGCGGGGGAGCAGTACTTC. Protein sequence: CASSLGPAGEQYF. The chain carries TRBV7-2 and TRBJ2-7; 7 nucleotides match TRBD2. The J segment lost 7 bases and the V segment lost 1 base, leaving 4 bases of the junction unmatched. CDR3 length equals 13 residues. Germline V gene data show CDR1 as SGHTA and CDR2 as FQGNSA.

Here the CDR3 DNA reads TGTGCCAGCTCACCGGGCGGGATGCGCACTGAAGCTTTCTTT. It codes for CASSPGGMRTEAFF. The rearrangement links TRBV18 to TRBJ1-1; no clear D. The CDR3 runs to 14 residues. Germline V CDR1 and CDR2: KGHSH, LQKENI. The V end lost 3 bases, the J end lost 4 bases, and 12 bases lay between the germline ends.

CDR3 in DNA: TGTGCCAGCAGTTTATACGGGGAGCTGTTTTTT. Residues: CASSLYGELFF. This sequence joins TRBV12-3 or TRBV12-4 and TRBJ2-2; D gene ambiguous. This CDR3 spans 11 amino acids. V lost 2 bases and J 7 bases, leaving 2 bases between the germline ends.

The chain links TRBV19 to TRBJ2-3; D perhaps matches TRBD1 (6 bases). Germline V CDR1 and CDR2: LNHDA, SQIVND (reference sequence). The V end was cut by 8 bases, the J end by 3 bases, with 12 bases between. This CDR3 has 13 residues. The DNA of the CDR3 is TGTGCCAGTCGCGACAGGAGGACAGATACGCAGTATTTT. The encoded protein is CASRDRRTDTQYF.